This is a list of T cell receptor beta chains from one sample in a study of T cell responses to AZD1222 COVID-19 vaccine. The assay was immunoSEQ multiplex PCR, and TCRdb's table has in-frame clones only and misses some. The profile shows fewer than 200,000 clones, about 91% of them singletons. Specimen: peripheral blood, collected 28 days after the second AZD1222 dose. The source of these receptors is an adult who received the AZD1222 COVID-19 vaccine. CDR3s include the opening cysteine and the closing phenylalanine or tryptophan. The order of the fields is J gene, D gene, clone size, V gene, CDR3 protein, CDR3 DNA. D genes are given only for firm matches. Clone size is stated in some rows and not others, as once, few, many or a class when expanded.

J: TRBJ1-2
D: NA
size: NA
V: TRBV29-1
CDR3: CSVQQGMVMGGYTF
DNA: TGCAGCGTTCAACAGGGAATGGTCATGGGTGGCTACACCTTC

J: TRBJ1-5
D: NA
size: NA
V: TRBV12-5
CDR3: CASGPGRLNSNQPQHF
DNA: TGTGCTAGTGGTCCAGGACGGCTGAATAGCAATCAGCCCCAGCATTTT

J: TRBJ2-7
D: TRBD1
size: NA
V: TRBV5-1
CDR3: CASSVGQGTLYEQYF
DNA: TGCGCCAGCAGCGTCGGACAGGGGACCCTTTACGAGCAGTACTTC

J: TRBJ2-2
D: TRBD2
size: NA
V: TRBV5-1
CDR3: CASSLTSGGPGELFF
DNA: TGCGCCAGCAGCTTGACTAGCGGGGGGCCCGGGGAGCTGTTTTTT

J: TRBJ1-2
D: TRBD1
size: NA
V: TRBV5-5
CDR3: CASSLDYGTGIYGYTF
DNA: TGTGCCAGCAGCTTGGATTATGGGACAGGCATCTATGGCTACACCTTC

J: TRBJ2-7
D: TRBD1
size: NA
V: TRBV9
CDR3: CASSARTGGGEQYF
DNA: TGTGCCAGCAGCGCTCGGACAGGGGGAGGCGAGCAGTACTTC

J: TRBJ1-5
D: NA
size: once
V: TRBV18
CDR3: CASSPIGGSGLSNQPQHF
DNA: TGTGCCAGCTCACCAATCGGGGGATCCGGACTTAGCAATCAGCCCCAGCATTTT

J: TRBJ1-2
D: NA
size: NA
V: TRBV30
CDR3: CAWSVKGTGYGYTF
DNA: TGTGCCTGGAGTGTAAAAGGAACGGGGTATGGCTACACCTTC

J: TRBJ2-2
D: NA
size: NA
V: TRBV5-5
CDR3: CASSIDGAGELFF
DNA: TGTGCCAGCAGCATCGACGGGGCCGGGGAGCTGTTTTTT

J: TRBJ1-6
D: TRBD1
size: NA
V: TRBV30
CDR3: CAWSSGQGVDNSPLHF
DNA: TGTGCCTGGAGTTCGGGGCAGGGGGTGGATAATTCACCCCTCCACTTT

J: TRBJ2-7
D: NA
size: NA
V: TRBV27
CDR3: CASSLGGDRRNEQYF
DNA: TGTGCCAGCAGCTTAGGGGGGGATAGGAGAAACGAGCAGTACTTC

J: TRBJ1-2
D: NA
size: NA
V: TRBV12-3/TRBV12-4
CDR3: CASSRTSRHGYTF
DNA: TGTGCCAGCAGTCGGACCTCGAGGCATGGCTACACCTTC

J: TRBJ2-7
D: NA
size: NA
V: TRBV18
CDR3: CASSGTDKIYEQYF
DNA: TGTGCCAGTTCCGGGACCGATAAAATTTACGAGCAGTACTTC

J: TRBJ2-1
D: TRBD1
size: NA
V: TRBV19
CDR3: CASSKTGAPYNEQFF
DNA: TGTGCCAGTAGTAAGACAGGGGCACCTTACAATGAGCAGTTCTTC

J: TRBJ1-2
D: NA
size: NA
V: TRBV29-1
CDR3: CSVGSSNNYGYTF
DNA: TGCAGCGTTGGGAGTAGCAATAACTATGGCTACACCTTC

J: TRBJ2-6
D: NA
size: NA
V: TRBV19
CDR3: CASSIAGGTGANVLTF
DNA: TGTGCCAGTAGTATAGCTGGGGGGACTGGGGCCAACGTCCTGACTTTC

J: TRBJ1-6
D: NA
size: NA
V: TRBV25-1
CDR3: CASSLTAYNSPLHF
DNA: TGTGCCAGCAGTTTGACAGCCTATAATTCACCCCTCCACTTT

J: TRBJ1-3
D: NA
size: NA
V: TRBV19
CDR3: CASSMAGSGNTIYF
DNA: TGTGCCAGTAGTATGGCCGGCTCTGGAAACACCATATATTTT

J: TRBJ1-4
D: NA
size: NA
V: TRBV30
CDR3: CAWSRGPRGEKLFF
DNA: TGTGCCTGGAGTAGGGGACCTAGGGGTGAAAAACTGTTTTTT

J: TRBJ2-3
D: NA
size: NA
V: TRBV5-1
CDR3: CASSSVLTVTDTQYF
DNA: TGCGCCAGCAGCTCGGTTTTGACGGTGACAGATACGCAGTATTTT

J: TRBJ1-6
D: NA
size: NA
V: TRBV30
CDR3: CAWSAGPGTINSPLHF
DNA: TGTGCCTGGAGTGCCGGCCCGGGGACGATTAATTCACCCCTCCACTTT

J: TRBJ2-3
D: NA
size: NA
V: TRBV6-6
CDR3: CASRNTDTQYF
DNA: TGTGCCAGCAGAAACACAGATACGCAGTATTTT

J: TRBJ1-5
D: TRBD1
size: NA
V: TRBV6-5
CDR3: CASSPGQTSNQPQHF
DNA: TGTGCCAGCAGCCCGGGACAGACTAGCAATCAGCCCCAGCATTTT

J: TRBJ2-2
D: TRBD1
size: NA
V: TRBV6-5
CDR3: CASRKNRGSPGELFF
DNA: TGTGCCAGCAGGAAAAACAGGGGGTCGCCCGGGGAGCTGTTTTTT

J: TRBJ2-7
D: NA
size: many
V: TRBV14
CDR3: CASSQGSGMGLGEQYF
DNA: TGTGCCAGCAGCCAAGGGTCCGGTATGGGGCTGGGCGAGCAGTACTTC

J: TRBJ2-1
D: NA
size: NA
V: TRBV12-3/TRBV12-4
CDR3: CASSQDTNEQFF
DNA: TGTGCCAGCAGTCAAGACACAAATGAGCAGTTCTTC

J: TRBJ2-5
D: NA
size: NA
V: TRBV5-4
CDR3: CASSSTGYQETQYF
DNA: TGTGCCAGCAGCTCGACTGGTTATCAAGAGACCCAGTACTTC

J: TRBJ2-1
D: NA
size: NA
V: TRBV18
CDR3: CASSPRVPQIPYNEQFF
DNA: TGTGCCAGCTCACCCCGGGTCCCCCAAATCCCCTACAATGAGCAGTTCTTC

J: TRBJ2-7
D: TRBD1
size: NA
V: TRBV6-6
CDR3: CASSDARGRAYEQYF
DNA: TGTGCCAGCAGCGACGCCAGGGGGCGCGCCTACGAGCAGTACTTC

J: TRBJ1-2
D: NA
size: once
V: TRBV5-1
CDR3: CASSLVTGRDGYTF
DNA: TGCGCCAGCAGCTTGGTTACAGGGCGGGATGGCTACACCTTC

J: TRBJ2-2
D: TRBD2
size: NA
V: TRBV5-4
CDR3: CASSSWAGVHGELFF
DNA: TGTGCCAGCAGCTCCTGGGCGGGGGTTCACGGGGAGCTGTTTTTT

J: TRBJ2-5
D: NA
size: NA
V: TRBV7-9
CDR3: CASSFGRGENQETQYF
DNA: TGTGCCAGCAGCTTCGGTCGGGGAGAAAACCAAGAGACCCAGTACTTC

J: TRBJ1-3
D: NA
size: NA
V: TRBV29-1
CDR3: CSVESGNTIYF
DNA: TGCAGCGTCGAAAGTGGAAACACCATATATTTT

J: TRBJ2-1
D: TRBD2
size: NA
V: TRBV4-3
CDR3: CASSQERVAGYSPYEQFF
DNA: TGCGCCAGCAGCCAAGAAAGGGTAGCGGGGTACTCCCCATATGAGCAGTTCTTC

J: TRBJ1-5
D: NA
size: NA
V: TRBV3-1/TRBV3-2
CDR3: CASSQAHGEGGPQHF
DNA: TGTGCCAGCAGCCAAGCTCACGGTGAAGGGGGGCCCCAGCATTTT

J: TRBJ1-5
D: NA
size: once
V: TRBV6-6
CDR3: CASSYLKGGGEPQHF
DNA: TGTGCCAGCAGTTACCTCAAGGGGGGCGGAGAGCCCCAGCATTTT

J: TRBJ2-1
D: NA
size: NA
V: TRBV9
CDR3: CASSVDEAFEQFF
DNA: TGTGCCAGCAGCGTAGACGAGGCCTTTGAGCAGTTCTTC

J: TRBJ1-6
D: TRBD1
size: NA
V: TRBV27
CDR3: CASSPAHTLTGSSYNSPLHF
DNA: TGTGCCAGCAGTCCAGCCCACACTCTGACAGGGAGCTCCTATAATTCACCCCTCCACTTT

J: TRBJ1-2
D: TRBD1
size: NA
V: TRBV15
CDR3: CATSREETGPYGYTF
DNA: TGTGCCACCAGCAGAGAGGAGACAGGGCCCTATGGCTACACCTTC

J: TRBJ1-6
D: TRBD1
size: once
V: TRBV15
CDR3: CATSGYRGLDNSPLHF
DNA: TGTGCCACCAGCGGCTACAGGGGGCTTGATAATTCACCCCTCCACTTT

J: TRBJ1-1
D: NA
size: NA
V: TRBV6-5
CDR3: CASSRDGLNTEAFF
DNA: TGTGCCAGCAGCCGGGACGGTCTGAACACTGAAGCTTTCTTT

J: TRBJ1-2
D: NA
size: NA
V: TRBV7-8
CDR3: CASSPRTGGYTF
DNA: TGTGCCAGCAGCCCGAGAACCGGGGGCTACACCTTC

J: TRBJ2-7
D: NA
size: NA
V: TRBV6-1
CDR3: CASSEPGEVSYEQYF
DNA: TGTGCCAGCAGTGAGCCAGGGGAGGTCTCCTACGAGCAGTACTTC

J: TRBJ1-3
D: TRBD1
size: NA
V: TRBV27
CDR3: CASSSTTGGISGNTIYF
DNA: TGTGCCAGCAGTTCGACGACAGGGGGTATATCTGGAAACACCATATATTTT

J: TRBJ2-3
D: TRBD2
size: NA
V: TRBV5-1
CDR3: CASSSLTSGGTDTQYF
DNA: TGCGCCAGCAGCTCCTTGACTAGCGGGGGCACAGATACGCAGTATTTT

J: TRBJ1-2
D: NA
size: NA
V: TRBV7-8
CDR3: CASSLARASGNYGYTF
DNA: TGTGCCAGCAGCTTAGCTAGGGCGTCTGGGAACTATGGCTACACCTTC

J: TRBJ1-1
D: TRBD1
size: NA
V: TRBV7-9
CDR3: CASSLQQGTNTEAFF
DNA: TGTGCCAGCAGCCTCCAACAGGGGACGAACACTGAAGCTTTCTTT

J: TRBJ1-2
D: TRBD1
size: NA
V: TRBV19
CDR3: CASSMGDRVYGYTF
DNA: TGTGCCAGTAGTATGGGGGACAGGGTCTATGGCTACACCTTC

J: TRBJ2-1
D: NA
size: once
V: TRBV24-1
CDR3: CATSDSTGLNEQFF
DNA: TGTGCCACCAGTGACTCCACCGGGTTGAATGAGCAGTTCTTC

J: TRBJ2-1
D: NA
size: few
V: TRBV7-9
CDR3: CASSFWGSNNEQFF
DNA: TGTGCCAGCAGCTTTTGGGGGTCAAACAATGAGCAGTTCTTC

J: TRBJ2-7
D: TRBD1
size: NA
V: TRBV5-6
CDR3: CASSFSGTETYEQYF
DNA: TGTGCCAGCAGCTTCTCCGGGACAGAGACCTACGAGCAGTACTTC

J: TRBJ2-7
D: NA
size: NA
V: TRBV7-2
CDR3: CASSSGVEQYF
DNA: TGTGCCAGCAGCTCGGGGGTCGAGCAGTACTTC

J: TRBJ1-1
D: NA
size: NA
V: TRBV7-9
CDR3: CASSNPGPPRVNTEAFF
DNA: TGTGCCAGCAGCAACCCCGGCCCACCCCGCGTGAACACTGAAGCTTTCTTT

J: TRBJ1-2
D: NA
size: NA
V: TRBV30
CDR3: CAWSSSRGTLYGYTF
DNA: TGTGCCTGGAGTTCCTCTCGCGGGACTCTCTATGGCTACACCTTC